The clone carrying this T cell receptor beta chain was recorded at least ten times. Its specificity is not known. This specimen belongs to a study of T cells after yellow fever vaccination. Study results and limitations: The bulk population could contribute abundant contaminating clonotypes to FACS-sorted repertoires. Booster samples showed a return of most primary-vaccination clones (about 96% CD4, about 88% CD8).

By 5'RACE template switching, TCR cDNA was produced, with a universal primer site and UMIs added in the process. TCRdb reanalysed the 5' RACE reads using MiXCR and keeps one entry per CDR3 protein. Altogether about 210,000 distinct CDR3 sequences are present, roughly 6.3% being singletons, with the ten largest covering 1% to 1.2%. From germline, CDR1 is SNHLY and CDR2 FYNNEI. V lost 3 bases and J lost 0, with 8 bases in between. This CDR3 has 14 residues. The sequence was collected from a man aged 25 to 40 who received the YFV17D yellow fever vaccine. The chain links TRBV2 to TRBJ2-5, with D hard to call. Material: CD4+ T cells sorted from PBMCs, obtained on the day of the yellow fever booster vaccination. CDR3 nucleotide sequence: TGTGCCAGCAGTGACCAGGCCTACCAAGAGACCCAGTACTTC. Protein sequence: CASSDQAYQETQYF.